The 12 T cell receptor beta chains listed next were all sequenced from one sample in a study of vaccination and CD4 T cells after COVID-19 (dated by TCRdb to the early 2020s). The sample's treatment or condition label is to be understood as: approximately nine-day PBMC culture with coronavirus spike peptide pools or control peptides (ViraFEST assay). The library was made by PCR. Instrument used: Illumina iSeq 100. TCR sequencing of DNA from cultured CD4+ T cells used the Oncomine TCR Beta short-read assay at the Johns Hopkins FTIC core. TCRdb reprocessing: public reads trimmed at Q25 with fastp, clones called with MiXCR, in-frame beta chains kept. For every CDR3 protein sequence, its rows merge into one entry that carries the most common genes and DNA. The sample table shows around 3,900 distinct CDR3 sequences, and 15% to 20% are seen once. The top ten clonotypes cover less than 25% of the sample.

What these receptors recognize is not known. Sequenced sample: CD4+ T cells from blood, cultured in vitro. The receptors shown here come from a human donor who had recovered from COVID-19.

The rearrangement links TRBV18 to TRBJ1-1; D not resolved. Looked up from germline, CDR1 is KGHSH and CDR2 is LQKENI. The CDR3 consists of 14 residues. V was cut by 2 bases and J by 0 bases, with 7 bases left in between. In nucleotides, the CDR3 is TGTGCCAGCTCACCAACCAGAGTGAACACTGAAGCTTTCTTT. The encoded protein is CASSPTRVNTEAFF.

The chain links TRBV18 to TRBJ1-2, with 10 bases identical to TRBD1. V dropped 5 bases and J dropped 1; count of bases not matched to a gene: 4. The CDR3 sequence is 15 residues long. The V gene's germline CDR1 is KGHSH and CDR2 LQKENI. DNA for the CDR3: TGTGCCAGCTCATCGGGACAGGGGAATAACTATGGCTACACCTTC. Translation gives CASSSGQGNNYGYTF.

This clonotype qualifies as medium-sized. CDR3 sequence reads: CASSSRTGANTGELFF. The CDR3 coding sequence is TGTGCCAGCAGCAGCAGGACAGGGGCGAACACCGGGGAGCTGTTTTTT. V usage is TRBV7-3 and J usage is TRBJ2-2, with TRBD1 identical over 9 bases. CDR3 size: 16 residues. V dropped 5 bases and J dropped 0; count of bases not matched to a gene: 4. Germline V CDR1 and CDR2: SGHTA, FQGTGA.

The CDR3 sequence: CASGRAWQTQYF. The CDR3 region has the DNA TGTGCTAGTGGCAGGGCCTGGCAGACCCAGTACTTC. The genes are TRBV12-5 and TRBJ2-5; tentatively, D is TRBD1 (5 bases). This CDR3 region has 12 residues. Trimming took off 6 bases at V and 6 bases at J, with 11 bases between the two ends. Looked up from germline, CDR1 is LGHNT and CDR2 is FRNRAP.

Relative to its sample, this clonotype is medium-sized. V and J are TRBV27 and TRBJ1-1; D remains unclear. Germline V gene sequence: CDR1 MNHEY, CDR2 SMNVEV (reference sequence). The V and J ends lost 5 bases and 1 base respectively, with 11 bases between them. The CDR3 has 14 amino acids. The CDR3, as DNA: TGTGCCAGCAGTACCCGCACGGCGAACACTGAAGCTTTCTTT. It yields the protein CASSTRTANTEAFF.

This clonotype has just a few counts. The chain combines TRBV2 with TRBJ2-7; the match to TRBD2 covers 7 bases. CDR1 and CDR2 (germline): SNHLY, FYNNEI. This CDR3 is 12 amino acids long. V dropped 11 bases and J dropped 5; count of bases not matched to a gene: 9. This chain's CDR3 is CAGGGRLHEQYF. The CDR3 DNA follows: TGTGCCGGGGGGGGACGTTTACACGAGCAGTACTTC.

This clonotype has more than one count but fewer than ten. This rearrangement joins TRBV3-1 to TRBJ2-1; 14 positions agree with TRBD2. The germline V gene has CDR1 LGHDT and CDR2 YNNKEL (reference sequence). The CDR3 totals 18 residues. V was pared by 4 bases and J by 7 bases, with 12 bases of the junction left unmatched. CDR3: CASSPVPGLAGAGNEQFF. The CDR3 DNA is TGTGCCAGCAGCCCCGTGCCGGGACTAGCGGGGGCGGGGAATGAGCAGTTCTTC.

This clonotype ranks as medium-sized. The rearrangement joins TRBV6-1 to TRBJ2-5; D is undetermined. Germline lookup yields CDR1 MNHNS and CDR2 SASEGT. The CDR3 loop spans 11 amino acids. Trimming removed 3 bases at V and 1 base at J, with 0 bases between. The CDR3 spells CASSDQETQYF. The CDR3 coding sequence is TGTGCCAGCAGTGACCAAGAGACCCAGTACTTC.

V is TRBV30 and J is TRBJ2-4; D may be TRBD1 (5 bases). Germline V gene lookup returns CDR1 GTSNPN and CDR2 SVGIG (reference sequence). V was trimmed by 2 bases and J by 5 bases, leaving 7 bases between them. The CDR3 spans 12 residues. This chain's CDR3 is CAWSRQQNIQYF. In DNA form, the CDR3 reads TGTGCCTGGAGTAGACAGCAAAACATTCAGTACTTC.

The chain links TRBV18 to TRBJ1-1; 8 nucleotides line up with TRBD1. The CDR3 totals 13 residues. From germline, CDR1 is KGHSH and CDR2 LQKENI. V was pared by 3 bases and J by 3 bases, with 0 bases of the junction left unmatched. The CDR3 DNA is TGTGCCAGCTCACCGGGACAGGACACTGAAGCTTTCTTT. It translates to CASSPGQDTEAFF.

V is TRBV4-2 and J is TRBJ1-2; the D gene is possibly TRBD1 (6 bases). The V end was cut by 1 base, the J end by 4 bases, with 16 bases between. The germline V gene has CDR1 LGHNA and CDR2 YNFKEQ. The CDR3 has 16 amino acids. CDR3 protein: CASSQANSGHLYGYTF. In DNA form, the CDR3 reads TGTGCCAGCAGCCAAGCTAATTCGGGACACCTCTATGGCTACACCTTC.

V is TRBV18 and J is TRBJ1-3, with 7 nucleotides matching TRBD1. The CDR3 has 17 amino acids. Germline loops: CDR1 KGHSH, CDR2 LQKENI. V shed 3 bases, J shed 0 bases, and the junction held 8 bases outside the gene matches. CDR3 loop: CASSPVTGQFSGNTIYF. CDR3 nucleotides: TGTGCCAGCTCACCTGTCACGGGACAGTTCTCTGGAAACACCATATATTTT.